This T cell receptor (beta chain) was recorded in a study of blood T cell repertoires in COVID-19. Study as a whole: PBMCs, B-cell-depleted T cells, or T cells were the source of the cDNA or gDNA that made up the material.

Per the authors' pipeline: It was from reference gene primer amplification that nucleated cell counts were estimated. TCRdb's copy holds only in-frame clones and misses some; the assay was immunoSEQ multiplex PCR. The V and J calls and clone size come from that table; D and trimming were worked out from the DNA. The sample carries about 190,000 clones, 88% recorded once. Germline CDR1 is MRHNA and CDR2 is SNTAGT. The CDR3 spans 14 residues. V shed 4 bases and J 4 bases; nucleotides not matched to a gene: 1. This sequence was found in a man aged 35-49 years with active or convalescent COVID-19. Sequenced: peripheral blood. The chain has TRBV6-4 and TRBJ2-1; 10 bases agree with TRBD2. The CDR3 DNA is TGTGCCAGCAGTGGACTAGCGGGTTACAATGAGCAGTTCTTC. This gives the protein CASSGLAGYNEQFF.